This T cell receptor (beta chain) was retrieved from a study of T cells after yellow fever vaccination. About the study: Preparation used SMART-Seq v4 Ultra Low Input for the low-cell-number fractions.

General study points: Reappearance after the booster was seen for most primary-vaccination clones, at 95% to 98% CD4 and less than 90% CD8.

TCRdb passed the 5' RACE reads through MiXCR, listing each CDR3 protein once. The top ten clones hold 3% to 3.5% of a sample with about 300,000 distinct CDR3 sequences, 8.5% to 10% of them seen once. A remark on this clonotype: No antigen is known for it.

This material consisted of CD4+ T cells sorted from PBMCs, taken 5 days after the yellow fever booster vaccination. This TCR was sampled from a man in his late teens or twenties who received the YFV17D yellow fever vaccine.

This CDR3 reads CASSQDGGARRNQPQHF. CDR3 DNA: TGCGCCAGCAGCCAAGACGGGGGGGCCCGAAGGAATCAGCCCCAGCATTTT. This rearrangement joins TRBV4-1 to TRBJ1-5; D is perhaps TRBD1 (6 bases). Germline CDR1 reads MGHRA; CDR2 reads YSYEKL. V was cut by 0 bases and J by 4 bases, with 16 bases left in between. There are 17 residues in the CDR3.